The clone carrying this T cell receptor (beta chain) appeared many times. Its antigen remains unidentified. This entry belongs to a study of response to subunit inactivated influenza vaccine. TCRdb processed the RT-PCR reads anew with MiXCR; each CDR3 protein has one entry. The sample lists about 520,000 distinct CDR3 sequences; about 25% were seen once. Study-wide results and caveats: Each seasonal influenza vaccination recruits few new T cells, the authors suggested.

This TCR derives from a man in his fifties who received an inactivated influenza vaccine. The sample here was CD4+ T cells sorted from PBMCs, taken around 5 days after vaccination.

CDR3 amino acids: CASSLSIFRRGQETQYF. The CDR3 DNA reads TGTGCCAGCAGTTTAAGTATATTCCGGAGGGGCCAAGAGACCCAGTACTTC. This rearrangement joins TRBV12-3 or TRBV12-4 to TRBJ2-5, with D perhaps matching TRBD2 (6 bases). The V end was cut by 2 bases, the J end by 1 base, with 17 bases between. The CDR3 extends over 17 amino acids.